This T cell receptor beta chain was retrieved from a study of vaccination and CD4 T cells after COVID-19. Turning to the study itself: There were six male and four female convalescents, and two of them were Hispanic.

Germline trimming cut 2 bases from V and 4 bases from J; bases unmatched to any gene: 9. The CDR3 covers 16 residues. The germline CDR1 and CDR2 sequences are SGHTA and FQGNSA. Specified treatment: roughly 10-day PBMC culture with coronavirus spike peptide pools or control peptides (ViraFEST assay). Via ViraFEST, peptide pools expanded antigen-specific T cells before TCR sequencing. In regard to this clonotype: The antigen remains undetermined.

Oncomine TCR Beta short-read sequencing was applied to DNA from cultured CD4+ T cells. Genomic DNA was drawn out of CD4+ T cells grown in culture. Via MiXCR, TCRdb re-called the PCR reads, giving one row per CDR3 protein. The table records 7,000 to 10,000 distinct CDR3 sequences, under 80% of them present only once. Study-level results: Spike mono-reactivity was evident in 304 of the 307 vaccine-specific clones derived from convalescent patients.

The V call is TRBV7-2, the J call TRBJ1-2, with 8 bases matching TRBD1. Material: CD4+ T cells from blood, cultured in vitro. The clonotype was recovered from a human donor who had recovered from COVID-19. The CDR3 reads CASSLSTGALSYGYTF. The CDR3 DNA sequence: TGTGCCAGCAGCTTATCGACAGGGGCCTTAAGCTATGGCTACACCTTC.